These 19 T cell receptor beta chains came from one sample sequenced in a study of early T cells in non-severe SARS-CoV-2 infection. Using its own MiXCR run on the 5' RACE reads, TCRdb lists one record per CDR3 protein. The sample records fewer than 80,000 distinct CDR3 sequences, about 9% being singletons. Input material: whole blood. These receptors were obtained from an adult who was a healthcare worker with PCR-confirmed SARS-CoV-2 infection or an uninfected control (not recorded which).

V gene TRBV29-1 combines with J gene TRBJ2-1; TRBD1 matches at 10 bases. CDR1 and CDR2 (germline): SQVTM, ANQGSEA. V lost 1 base to trimming and J lost 9 bases; unmatched junction nucleotides: 9. The CDR3 sequence is 15 residues long. CDR3 in DNA: TGCAGCGTTGAAGTATTGGGACAGGGGTTCGGTGAGCAGTTCTTC. Its protein is CSVEVLGQGFGEQFF.

This chain uses TRBV6-5 with TRBJ1-3; a weak D match, TRBD1 (5 bases). This CDR3 region has 14 residues. Germline loops: CDR1 MNHEY, CDR2 SVGAGI. V lost 5 bases, J lost 1 base, and 9 bases lay in between. The CDR3 loop reads CASSIGVSGNTIYF. Written as DNA, the CDR3 is TGTGCCAGCAGTATAGGGGTTTCTGGAAACACCATATATTTT.

This clonotype was detected a few times. The V and J genes are TRBV7-2 and TRBJ2-7; 8 bases agree with TRBD1. V trimming: 5 bases; J trimming: 7 bases; junction bases outside the gene matches: 7. The CDR3 loop spans 13 amino acids. Germline V CDR1 and CDR2: SGHTA, FQGNSA. CDR3 residues: CASSTQGASEQYF. The CDR3 coding sequence is TGTGCCAGCAGCACCCAGGGGGCGTCTGAGCAGTACTTC.

In this sample, this clonotype turned up many times. The V call is TRBV5-8, the J call TRBJ1-5; D is unresolved. Trimming took off 1 base at V and 0 bases at J, with 5 bases between the two ends. Per germline, CDR1 SGHTS and CDR2 YDEGEE. This CDR3 region has 14 residues. The CDR3 loop is CASSLTHSNQPQHF. DNA for the CDR3: TGTGCCAGCAGCTTGACTCATAGCAATCAGCCCCAGCATTTT.

In its sample, this clonotype was seen many times. The chain recombines TRBV7-9 with TRBJ2-1, with D perhaps being TRBD1 or TRBD2 (5 bases each). V was trimmed by 1 base and J by 5 bases, leaving 12 bases between them. The CDR3 contains 15 residues. The germline CDR1 and CDR2 sequences are SEHNR and FQNEAQ (reference sequence). CDR3 region: CASSLGVGENNEQFF. DNA for the CDR3: TGTGCCAGCAGCTTAGGAGTGGGGGAAAACAATGAGCAGTTCTTC.

This clonotype turned up a few times. The genes are TRBV30 and TRBJ2-6; D gene uncertain. The V end was cut by 5 bases, the J end by 0 bases, with 14 bases between. Looked up from germline, CDR1 is GTSNPN and CDR2 is SVGIG (reference sequence). The CDR3 consists of 16 residues. The CDR3 coding sequence is TGTGCCTGGGGGCCCGGTTCTTACTCTGGGGCCAACGTCCTGACTTTC. Its translation is CAWGPGSYSGANVLTF.

On this clonotype itself: A read error may be the cause here, since a much bigger clone is one base away. CDR3 in DNA: TGTGCCAGCAGTGGGCACTATGGCTACACCTTC. This encodes CASSGHYGYTF. The chain recombines TRBV2 with TRBJ1-2; D not resolved. The CDR3 extends over 11 amino acids. The V end lost 4 bases, the J end lost 3 bases, and 3 bases lay between the germline ends. Germline V gene data show CDR1 as SNHLY and CDR2 as FYNNEI.

This clonotype was counted only a few times. This chain uses TRBV5-4 with TRBJ2-1, with 11 bases lining up with TRBD2. Trimming removed 6 bases from V and 4 bases from J; junction bases left unmatched: 6. Germline lookup yields CDR1 SGHNT and CDR2 YYREEE (reference sequence). CDR3 length: 15 amino acids. The CDR3 region has the DNA TGTGCCAGCACCGACGGGACTAGCGGATACAATGAGCAGTTCTTC. Its protein product is CASTDGTSGYNEQFF.

This clonotype showed up many times. At one end, the junction sequence differs from germline, possibly due to a read error. This chain connects TRBV12-3 or TRBV12-4 to TRBJ2-1; 12 nucleotides line up with TRBD2. The CDR3 has 14 residues. CDR3 coding DNA: TGTGCCAGCAGTCTAGCGGGGGGGGCTAAGGAGCAGTTCTTC. Its protein is CASSLAGGAKEQFF.

This clonotype was observed many times. The chain has TRBV4-3 and TRBJ2-1, with a possible D match to TRBD2 (5 bases). Trimming took 2 bases from V and 13 from J, leaving 12 bases between them. Germline loops: CDR1 LGHNA, CDR2 YSLEER. The CDR3 length is 12 residues. This CDR3 is CASSQKDGVQFF. CDR3 nucleotide sequence: TGCGCCAGCAGCCAAAAGGACGGGGTCCAGTTCTTC.

This clonotype was picked up many times. The V call is TRBV20-1, the J call TRBJ2-3; 9 nucleotides align to TRBD1. Germline CDR1 is DFQATT and CDR2 is SNEGSKA (reference sequence). This CDR3 is 16 amino acids long. With 6 bases clipped from V and 5 bases from J, the junction kept 15 bases outside the gene matches. CDR3 region: CSALFLTGGVRDTQYF. CDR3 sequence (DNA): TGCAGTGCGCTATTTCTAACAGGGGGCGTACGAGATACGCAGTATTTT.

This clonotype was seen many times. The V gene is TRBV5-4, the J gene TRBJ2-6, with 10 bases fitting TRBD1. Germline CDR1 and CDR2: SGHNT and YYREEE (reference sequence). J gave up 4 bases and V 6 bases, and 10 bases lay outside the gene matches. This CDR3 is built from 17 residues. Here the CDR3 DNA reads TGTGCCAGCACCACAGGGGACAGGGGATCCGGGGCCAACGTCCTGACTTTC. This translates into CASTTGDRGSGANVLTF.

This clonotype came up a few times. The chain employs TRBV29-1 and TRBJ2-1; 12 bases line up with TRBD1. V shed 2 bases, J shed 1 base, and the junction held 12 bases outside the gene matches. CDR3 length equals 19 residues. Germline V gives CDR1 SQVTM, CDR2 ANQGSEA. The chain's CDR3 is CSVESSGQGAFWSYNEQFF. CDR3 coding DNA: TGCAGCGTTGAAAGCTCGGGACAGGGGGCCTTTTGGTCCTACAATGAGCAGTTCTTC.

In its sample, this clonotype was seen many times. The gene calls are TRBV7-9 and TRBJ2-3; 7 nucleotides match TRBD2. Germline CDR1 SEHNR, CDR2 FQNEAQ (reference sequence). V shed 11 bases and J 2 bases; nucleotides not matched to a gene: 13. This CDR3 spans 15 amino acids. The CDR3 loop is CASKDGRRLTDTQYF. As DNA, the CDR3 is TGTGCCTCCAAGGACGGGAGGCGCCTCACAGATACGCAGTATTTT.

This clonotype was found a few times. The chain links TRBV5-1 to TRBJ2-5; D gene uncertain. Germline-derived CDR1 and CDR2 are SGHRS and YFSETQ. V lost 2 bases, J lost 2 bases, and 10 bases lay in between. The CDR3 sequence is 14 residues long. The CDR3 region has the DNA TGCGCCAGCAGCTTATCTAGACGGCAAGAGACCCAGTACTTC. It codes for CASSLSRRQETQYF.

This clonotype was seen a few times. The chain links TRBV29-1 to TRBJ2-3; 7 bases are a match to TRBD1. V dropped 1 base and J dropped 4; count of bases not matched to a gene: 5. Germline assignment: CDR1 SQVTM and CDR2 ANQGSEA. This CDR3 spans 14 amino acids. CDR3 loop: CSVEVTGTADTQYF. The CDR3 region has the DNA TGCAGCGTTGAAGTGACAGGGACGGCAGATACGCAGTATTTT.

This clonotype appeared a few times. The chain couples TRBV24-1 to TRBJ2-5; 7 nucleotides line up with TRBD2. V shed 7 bases, J shed 5 bases, and the junction held 9 bases outside the gene matches. Germline lookup yields CDR1 KGHDR and CDR2 SFDVKD. The CDR3 length is 14 residues. In DNA, the CDR3 is TGTGCCACCAGAGGATTAGGGAGGGAGGAGACCCAGTACTTC. Protein product: CATRGLGREETQYF.

This clonotype was seen ten or more times. This sequence joins TRBV25-1 and TRBJ1-1, with D perhaps matching TRBD1 (6 bases). V was cut by 5 bases and J by 3 bases, with 16 bases left in between. The CDR3 loop spans 15 amino acids. Germline loops: CDR1 MGHDK, CDR2 SYGVNS. For the CDR3, the DNA is TGTGCCAGCAGTTACGCCGACAGGCCATACACTGAAGCTTTCTTT. Translating gives CASSYADRPYTEAFF.

V usage is TRBV20-1 and J usage is TRBJ2-2; D unclear. With 6 bases removed from V and 1 base from J, the gap between germline ends came to 9 bases. The germline gives CDR1 DFQATT, CDR2 SNEGSKA (reference sequence). The CDR3 sequence is 13 residues long. The CDR3 coding sequence is TGCAGTGCCTCGGACGGGAACACCGGGGAGCTGTTTTTT. As protein: CSASDGNTGELFF.